The clone carrying this T cell receptor (beta chain) turned up a few times. In TCRdb, the RACE reads were re-called with MiXCR into one record per CDR3 protein. The sample shows roughly 69,000 distinct CDR3 sequences, about 9.3% of them seen only once. Between the trimmed V and J ends, which lost 0 bases and 6 bases, there was a span of 13 bases. CDR1 and CDR2 from the germline V gene are SGHRS and YFSETQ. This CDR3 is 15 amino acids long. The data originate from a study of human T cells and chemical hapten exposure. Regarding time point: patch test 2, 6 weeks after DPC sensitization. This sample's treatment: therapeutic diphenylcyclopropenone sensitization with weekly scalp DPC.

This material consisted of whole blood, taken in connection with sensitization to the hapten diphenylcyclopropenone (DPC). This clonotype originated in a woman aged 45 to 65 with alopecia areata. Some clones in this sample may be carry-over from other donors' samples. V and J are TRBV5-1 and TRBJ2-1; D possibly uses TRBD1 or TRBD2 (5 bases each). The CDR3 is CASSLVATRGNEQFF. CDR3 DNA: TGCGCCAGCAGCTTGGTGGCCACTAGGGGCAATGAGCAGTTCTTC.